The rows below give T cell receptor beta chains drawn from one sample of a study of T cell responses to AZD1222 COVID-19 vaccine. Produced via immunoSEQ multiplex PCR; TCRdb's table is partial and in-frame only. The table has approximately 110,000 clones, about nine tenths seen once. The starting material was peripheral blood, obtained on day 0 of AZD1222 vaccination. The origin of the receptors is an adult in good health. Both conserved end residues are part of each CDR3. D genes are given only for firm matches. Clone size is stated in some rows and not others, as once, few, many or a class when expanded.

J gene | clone size | D gene | V gene | CDR3 protein | CDR3 DNA
TRBJ1-5 | - | - | TRBV9 | CASSADPHQPQHF | TGTGCCAGCAGCGCCGACCCTCATCAGCCCCAGCATTTT
TRBJ2-7 | - | - | TRBV28 | CATRPQGTYEQYF | TGTGCCACCCGACCCCAGGGCACCTACGAGCAGTACTTC
TRBJ1-2 | once | TRBD1 | TRBV5-4 | CASSFGTADGYTF | TGTGCCAGCAGCTTTGGGACAGCTGATGGCTACACCTTC
TRBJ1-4 | - | TRBD1 | TRBV6-5 | CASSVTGANEKLFF | TGTGCCAGCAGCGTGACAGGGGCTAATGAAAAACTGTTTTTT
TRBJ2-7 | - | TRBD1 | TRBV6-5 | CASSFGQANEQYF | TGTGCCAGCAGTTTCGGACAGGCTAACGAGCAGTACTTC
TRBJ2-5 | - | - | TRBV7-2 | CASKRAETQYF | TGTGCCAGCAAAAGAGCGGAGACCCAGTACTTC
TRBJ2-1 | once | - | TRBV9 | CASSVDNYNEQFF | TGTGCCAGCAGCGTAGACAACTACAATGAGCAGTTCTTC
TRBJ1-2 | - | TRBD1 | TRBV7-8 | CASSPGQSLYGYTF | TGTGCCAGCAGCCCGGGACAGTCTCTCTATGGCTACACCTTC
TRBJ2-1 | - | - | TRBV7-2 | CASTYRQGISSYNEQFF | TGTGCCAGCACCTACAGGCAGGGGATCTCCTCCTACAATGAGCAGTTCTTC
TRBJ2-1 | few | - | TRBV7-2 | CASSQQRSGSEQFF | TGTGCCAGCAGCCAACAGAGGAGCGGCAGTGAGCAGTTCTTC
TRBJ2-7 | - | - | TRBV19 | CASSIRRDLSSYEQYF | TGTGCCAGTAGTATCCGACGGGACCTAAGCTCCTACGAGCAGTACTTC
TRBJ2-1 | - | - | TRBV7-9 | CASSRTGTEQFF | TGTGCCAGCAGCCGCACCGGGACCGAGCAGTTCTTC
TRBJ1-4 | - | - | TRBV7-9 | CASSQERTPNEKLFF | TGTGCCAGCAGCCAGGAGCGGACCCCAAATGAAAAACTGTTTTTT
TRBJ1-4 | - | - | TRBV19 | CASSKGDTNEKLFF | TGTGCCAGTAGTAAGGGAGATACTAATGAAAAACTGTTTTTT
TRBJ2-7 | - | - | TRBV2 | CASSEDGGPTYEQYF | TGTGCCAGCAGTGAAGACGGGGGGCCTACGTACGAGCAGTACTTC
TRBJ1-1 | - | TRBD1 | TRBV9 | CASSVGPGQPMNTEAFF | TGTGCCAGCAGCGTAGGACCGGGACAGCCTATGAACACTGAAGCTTTCTTT
TRBJ2-7 | - | - | TRBV6-2/TRBV6-3 | CASSFRGAVNEQYF | TGTGCCAGCAGTTTTCGGGGGGCTGTGAACGAGCAGTACTTC
TRBJ2-3 | - | - | TRBV15 | CATSRDRGFGTQYF | TGTGCCACCAGCAGAGATCGAGGGTTTGGTACGCAGTATTTT
TRBJ2-7 | - | TRBD1 | TRBV19 | CASRAGGTYEQYF | TGTGCCAGTAGGGCAGGGGGCACCTACGAGCAGTACTTC
TRBJ1-2 | - | - | TRBV5-1 | CASSLTGNGGYTF | TGCGCCAGCAGCTTAACAGGGAACGGTGGCTACACCTTC
TRBJ2-3 | - | - | TRBV6-5 | CASSYSSGDTQYF | TGTGCCAGCAGTTACTCAAGCGGGGATACGCAGTATTTT
TRBJ1-5 | - | - | TRBV18 | CASSPSGKDQPQHF | TGTGCCAGCTCACCATCCGGAAAAGATCAGCCCCAGCATTTT
TRBJ2-1 | - | - | TRBV4-3 | CASSHGRSSSYNEQFF | TGCGCCAGCAGCCACGGGCGTTCGAGCTCCTACAATGAGCAGTTCTTC
TRBJ1-5 | - | - | TRBV28 | CAIHDKGKNQPQHF | TGTGCCATACACGACAAGGGTAAGAATCAGCCCCAGCATTTT
TRBJ1-2 | once | TRBD1 | TRBV5-6 | CASSLRLGTGGSYGYTF | TGTGCCAGCAGCTTGCGTTTAGGGACAGGGGGCAGCTATGGCTACACCTTC
TRBJ1-2 | - | - | TRBV21-1 | CASSKARRMGQGHGGYTF | TGTGCCAGCAGCAAAGCAAGGAGGATGGGGCAGGGACATGGTGGCTACACCTTC
TRBJ1-5 | - | - | TRBV6-1 | CASSELGEGQPQHF | TGTGCCAGCAGTGAACTGGGGGAAGGGCAGCCCCAGCATTTT
TRBJ1-2 | - | - | TRBV2 | CASTGLGGHGYTF | TGTGCCAGCACCGGACTGGGAGGTCATGGCTACACCTTC
TRBJ2-1 | - | TRBD1 | TRBV5-1 | CASSLAGAGGRDEQFF | TGCGCCAGCAGCTTGGCCGGGGCAGGGGGCAGGGATGAGCAGTTCTTC
TRBJ2-1 | - | TRBD1 | TRBV6-1 | CASSEGTGLNEQFF | TGTGCCAGCAGTGAAGGGACAGGGCTCAATGAGCAGTTCTTC
TRBJ1-1 | - | - | TRBV19 | CASSLVRAETEAFF | TGTGCCAGTAGTCTGGTGAGGGCCGAAACTGAAGCTTTCTTT
TRBJ1-1 | - | - | TRBV2 | CASSTRQDTEAFF | TGTGCCAGCAGTACAAGACAGGACACTGAAGCTTTCTTT
TRBJ2-1 | - | TRBD2 | TRBV5-4 | CASSSLAGPDNNEQFF | TGTGCCAGCAGCTCACTAGCGGGTCCAGACAACAATGAGCAGTTCTTC
TRBJ2-1 | - | TRBD2 | TRBV29-1 | CSALPRLAGGADEQFF | TGCAGCGCCCTCCCCCGACTAGCGGGGGGGGCAGATGAGCAGTTCTTC
TRBJ2-7 | - | TRBD1 | TRBV7-3 | CASSLNFGDRVREQYF | TGTGCCAGCAGCTTAAATTTTGGGGACAGGGTTCGGGAGCAGTACTTC
TRBJ1-1 | - | - | TRBV6-5 | CASSPGSAEAFF | TGTGCCAGCAGTCCAGGGTCAGCCGAAGCTTTCTTT
TRBJ1-5 | - | - | TRBV6-2/TRBV6-3 | CASSYEAILRNSNQPQHF | TGTGCCAGCAGTTACGAGGCAATTCTCCGAAATAGCAATCAGCCCCAGCATTTT
TRBJ2-7 | many | - | TRBV9 | CASSDRDGSYEQYF | TGTGCCAGCAGCGACCGGGACGGATCCTACGAGCAGTACTTC
TRBJ1-2 | once | - | TRBV12-3/TRBV12-4 | CASSLGGLGYTF | TGTGCCAGCAGTTTGGGGGGCCTGGGCTACACCTTC
TRBJ2-3 | once | - | TRBV7-3 | CASSPTGNTDTQYF | TGTGCCAGCAGCCCGACAGGAAACACAGATACGCAGTATTTT
TRBJ1-3 | - | TRBD1 | TRBV13 | CASSITGDGGNTIYF | TGTGCCAGCAGCATAACAGGGGACGGAGGAAACACCATATATTTT
TRBJ1-1 | - | - | TRBV18 | CASSPPAGGTNTEAFF | TGTGCCAGCTCACCTCCGGCGGGGGGCACGAACACTGAAGCTTTCTTT